This TCR beta chain was sequenced for a study of response to subunit inactivated influenza vaccine. TCRdb reprocessed the RT-PCR reads with MiXCR, giving one entry per CDR3 protein. The sample yields approximately 680,000 distinct CDR3 sequences, approximately 14% seen once. For this clonotype: What it recognizes is unknown.

Broader study findings: The authors put forward the suggestion that each seasonal influenza vaccination may bring in only a limited number of new T cells.

This CDR3 is built from 14 residues. In germline, CDR1 is LGHNA, CDR2 YSLEER. V was cut by 3 bases and J by 2 bases, with 11 bases left in between. The clonotype originates from a man aged 45-60 years who received an inactivated influenza vaccine. Sample: PBMCs from blood, taken 12 days after vaccination. The V call is TRBV4-3, the J call TRBJ2-7, with a tentative D call TRBD1 (5 bases). CDR3 residues: CASSQALDTYEQYF. For the CDR3, the DNA is TGCGCCAGCAGCCAGGCGCTGGACACCTACGAGCAGTACTTC.